This record covers a single T cell receptor (beta chain). There are 18 residues in the CDR3. Trimming pared 6 bases from V and 2 bases from J, leaving 27 bases between. Germline CDR1 and CDR2: SGHKS and YYEKEE (reference sequence). The source of the sample is a study of blood T cell repertoires in COVID-19. Study-wide context: Sites in the United States, Italy and Spain provided acute and convalescent COVID-19 samples. The analysed material was cDNA or gDNA that came from T cells, B-cell-depleted T cells, or PBMCs.

Original handling: Reference gene primer amplification in the assay estimated nucleated cell counts. The method was immunoSEQ multiplex PCR; TCRdb's version includes in-frame clones alone and lacks a portion of them. V, J and clone size reflect that table, while D and trimming were determined from the DNA. The table shows approximately 25,000 clones, with about 92% occurring only once. The chain uses TRBV5-5 and TRBJ2-7, with D tentatively TRBD2 (6 bases). This clonotype was sampled from a man in his 70s with active COVID-19. The specimen was peripheral blood. The CDR3 loop reads CASTNPPGVAANTYEQYF. For the CDR3, the DNA is TGTGCCAGCACCAATCCCCCGGGGGTGGCAGCCAATACCTACGAGCAGTACTTC.